This TCR beta chain is drawn from a study of blood T cell repertoires in COVID-19. Study-wide background: Sources were T cells, B-cell-depleted T cells, or PBMCs; the material itself was cDNA or gDNA.

CDR3 length: 18 amino acids. J was trimmed by 4 bases and V by 0 bases; bases with no gene match: 11. CDR1 and CDR2 from the germline V gene are SGHDT and YYEEEE. Authors' data handling: Estimation of nucleated cell counts relied on the amplification of reference gene primers. Measured with immunoSEQ multiplex PCR; TCRdb has only the in-frame clones, and not every one. V, J and clone size were drawn from that table, and D and trimming were deduced from the DNA. The profile shows fewer than 400,000 clones, around 85% of them singletons. The material sequenced was peripheral blood. The sequence was obtained from a woman under 30 with acute or convalescent COVID-19. The gene calls are TRBV5-6 and TRBJ1-2, with 11 nucleotides matching TRBD1. CDR3 DNA sequence: TGTGCCAGCAGCTTGGGGCTGGGGACAGGGGGGACTCGCTATGGCTACACCTTC. Its translation is CASSLGLGTGGTRYGYTF. The whole variable domain, filled in from reference TRBV5-6 and TRBJ1-2, reads DAGVTQSPTHLIKTRGQQVTLRCSPKSGHDTVSWYQQALGQGPQFIFQYYEEEERQRGNFPDRFSGHQFPNYSSELNVNALLLGDSALYLCASSLGLGTGGTRYGYTFGSGTRLTVV.